The clone carrying this T cell receptor beta chain showed up just a few times. Its target is not known. This specimen belongs to a study of CD8 T cells in ankylosing spondylitis. Germline V gene lookup returns CDR1 MGHDK and CDR2 SYGVNS. J was trimmed by 4 bases and V by 1 base; bases with no gene match: 4. This CDR3 is built from 14 residues. Researchers built TCR beta libraries using quantitative 5'-RACE with molecular barcodes. TCRdb re-called the 5' RACE reads with MiXCR, one entry per CDR3 protein. The data hold some 200,000 distinct CDR3 sequences, with about 13% observed a single time. Whole-study results and caveats: Peripheral blood samples showed relatively rare disease-linked clones, and these clones were CD8+. Matched ankylosing spondylitis synovial fluid reportedly showed significant enrichment of disease-linked clones. Among TCR beta sequences, a motif of several highly homologous variants appeared characteristic of ankylosing spondylitis blood.

What was sequenced was blood, either unsorted or a sorted T cell fraction (not recorded which). The genes are TRBV25-1 and TRBJ2-7; TRBD2 matches 7 bases. This receptor was identified in a male donor with ankylosing spondylitis or in good health (not recorded which). Here the CDR3 reads CASSEWGGTYEQYF. CDR3 coding DNA: TGTGCCAGCAGTGAATGGGGGGGGACGTACGAGCAGTACTTC.